This TCR beta chain is from a study of T cells after yellow fever vaccination. TCRdb redid the calling of the 5' RACE reads with MiXCR, one entry per CDR3 protein. The table has 120,000 or so distinct CDR3 sequences, about 8.8% seen once. The CDR3 has 14 amino acids. The V end was cut by 1 base, the J end by 6 bases, with 11 bases between. Germline CDR1 SGHAT, CDR2 FQNNGV. The sample here was CD8+ T cells sorted from PBMCs, taken on the day of the yellow fever booster vaccination. The TCR sequence derives from a man younger than 30 who received the YFV17D yellow fever vaccine. The rearrangement joins TRBV11-2 to TRBJ2-3, with D perhaps TRBD2 (7 bases). The CDR3 coding sequence is TGTGCCAGCAGCTTAGCGGGGGGCCTGGATACGCAGTATTTT. Translation gives CASSLAGGLDTQYF.